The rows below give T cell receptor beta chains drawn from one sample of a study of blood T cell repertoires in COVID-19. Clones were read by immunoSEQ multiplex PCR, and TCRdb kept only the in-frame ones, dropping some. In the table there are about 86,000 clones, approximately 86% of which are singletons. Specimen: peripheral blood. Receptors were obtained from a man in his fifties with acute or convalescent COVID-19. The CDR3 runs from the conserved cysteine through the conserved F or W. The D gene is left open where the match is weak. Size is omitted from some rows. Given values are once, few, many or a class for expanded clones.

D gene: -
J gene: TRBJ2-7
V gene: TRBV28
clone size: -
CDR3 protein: CASSRAGYEQYF
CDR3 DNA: TGTGCCAGCAGCCGGGCGGGCTACGAGCAGTACTTC

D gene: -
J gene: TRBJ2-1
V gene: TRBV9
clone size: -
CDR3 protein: CASSEPPPQGSEQFF
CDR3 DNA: TGTGCCAGCAGCGAGCCCCCGCCCCAGGGGAGTGAGCAGTTCTTC

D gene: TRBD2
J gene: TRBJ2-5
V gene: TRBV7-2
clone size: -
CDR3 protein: CASSFQTSGQETQYF
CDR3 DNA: TGTGCCAGCAGCTTCCAGACTAGCGGGCAAGAGACCCAGTACTTC

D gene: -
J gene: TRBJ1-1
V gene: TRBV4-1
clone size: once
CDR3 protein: CASSQVGSGRLNTEAFF
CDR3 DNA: TGCGCCAGCAGCCAAGTCGGGTCCGGCCGTTTGAACACTGAAGCTTTCTTT

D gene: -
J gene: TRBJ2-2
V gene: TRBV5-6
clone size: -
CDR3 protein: CASSFGAGHVIRELFF
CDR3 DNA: TGTGCCAGCAGCTTTGGGGCAGGGCATGTCATCAGGGAGCTGTTTTTT

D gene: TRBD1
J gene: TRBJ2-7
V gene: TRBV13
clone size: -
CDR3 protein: CASSLNRGHEQYF
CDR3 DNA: TGTGCCAGCAGCTTGAACAGGGGACACGAGCAGTACTTC

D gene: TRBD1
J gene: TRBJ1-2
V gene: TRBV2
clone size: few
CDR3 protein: CASSLRQGNYGYTF
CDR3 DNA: TGTGCCAGCAGCCTCAGACAGGGTAACTATGGCTACACCTTC

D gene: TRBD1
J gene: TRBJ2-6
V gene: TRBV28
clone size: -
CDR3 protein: CASSRQGTGANVLTF
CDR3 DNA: TGTGCCAGCAGTAGACAGGGAACTGGGGCCAACGTCCTGACTTTC

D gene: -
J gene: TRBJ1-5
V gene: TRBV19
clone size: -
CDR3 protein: CASSGGLVRGKSNQPQHF
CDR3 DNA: TGTGCCAGTAGTGGCGGTTTGGTTAGGGGAAAGAGCAATCAGCCCCAGCATTTT

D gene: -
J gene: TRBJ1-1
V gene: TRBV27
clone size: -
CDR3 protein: CASSSGGANTEAFF
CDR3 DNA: TGTGCCAGCAGTTCGGGAGGGGCGAACACTGAAGCTTTCTTT

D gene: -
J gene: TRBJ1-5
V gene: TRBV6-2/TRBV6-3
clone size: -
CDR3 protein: CASSTPSRAAQPQHF
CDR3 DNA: TGTGCCAGCAGTACCCCAAGCAGGGCGGCTCAGCCCCAGCATTTT

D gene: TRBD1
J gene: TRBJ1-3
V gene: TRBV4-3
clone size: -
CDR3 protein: CASSQGTGAGNTIYF
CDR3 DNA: TGCGCCAGCAGCCAAGGGACAGGGGCTGGAAACACCATATATTTT

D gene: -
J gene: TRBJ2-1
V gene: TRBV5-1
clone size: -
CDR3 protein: CASSPDQDYYNEQFF
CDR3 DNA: TGCGCCAGCAGCCCGGACCAGGACTACTACAATGAGCAGTTCTTC

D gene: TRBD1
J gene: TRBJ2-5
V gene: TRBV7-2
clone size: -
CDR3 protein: CASRRTGEQTQYF
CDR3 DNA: TGTGCCAGCAGGCGGACAGGGGAGCAGACCCAGTACTTC

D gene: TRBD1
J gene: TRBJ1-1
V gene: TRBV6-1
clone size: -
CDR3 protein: CASSEPGGRTEAFF
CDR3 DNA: TGTGCCAGCAGTGAACCAGGGGGCCGGACTGAAGCTTTCTTT

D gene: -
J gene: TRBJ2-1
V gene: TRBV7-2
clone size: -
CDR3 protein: CASSLAHRVHEQFF
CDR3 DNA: TGTGCCAGCAGCTTAGCACACAGGGTTCATGAGCAGTTCTTC

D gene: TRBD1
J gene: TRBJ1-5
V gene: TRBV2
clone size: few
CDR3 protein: CASSLYSGTGGFSNQPQHF
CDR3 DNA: TGTGCCAGCAGCCTTTACTCCGGGACAGGGGGGTTTAGCAATCAGCCCCAGCATTTT

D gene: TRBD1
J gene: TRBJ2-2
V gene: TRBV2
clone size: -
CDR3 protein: CASRQGVTGELFF
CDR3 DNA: TGTGCCAGCAGGCAGGGGGTTACCGGGGAGCTGTTTTTT

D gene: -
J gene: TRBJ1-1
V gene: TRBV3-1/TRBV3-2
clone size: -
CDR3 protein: CASSQHPQGTEAFF
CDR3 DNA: TGTGCCAGCAGCCAGCATCCCCAGGGCACTGAAGCTTTCTTT

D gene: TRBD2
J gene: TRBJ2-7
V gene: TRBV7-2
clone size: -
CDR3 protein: CASSLGFTSVYEQYF
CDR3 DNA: TGTGCCAGCAGCTTAGGGTTTACTAGCGTCTACGAGCAGTACTTC

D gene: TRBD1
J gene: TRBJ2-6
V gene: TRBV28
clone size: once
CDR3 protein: CASNSPGGAVSGANVLTF
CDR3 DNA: TGTGCCAGCAATTCCCCAGGGGGCGCAGTCTCTGGGGCCAACGTCCTGACTTTC

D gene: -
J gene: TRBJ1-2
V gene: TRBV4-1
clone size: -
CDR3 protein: CASSQVWGGGIGYTF
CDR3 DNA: TGCGCCAGCAGCCAAGTTTGGGGGGGAGGGATTGGCTACACCTTC

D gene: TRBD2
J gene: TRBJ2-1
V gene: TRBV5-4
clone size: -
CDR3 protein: CASSLVSSGMNEQFF
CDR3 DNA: TGTGCCAGCAGCTTGGTGTCTAGCGGGATGAATGAGCAGTTCTTC

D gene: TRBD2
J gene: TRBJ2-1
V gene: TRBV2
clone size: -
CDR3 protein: CASSRTSGDEQFF
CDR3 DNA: TGTGCCAGCAGCAGGACTAGCGGGGATGAGCAGTTCTTC

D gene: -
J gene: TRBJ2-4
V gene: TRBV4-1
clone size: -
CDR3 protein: CASSAYTGDIQYF
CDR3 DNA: TGCGCCAGCAGCGCCTATACCGGGGACATTCAGTACTTC

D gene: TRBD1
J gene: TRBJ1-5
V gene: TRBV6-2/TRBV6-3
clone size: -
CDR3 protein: CASSYYPQGANNQPQHF
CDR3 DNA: TGTGCCAGCAGTTACTACCCTCAGGGGGCGAACAATCAGCCCCAGCATTTT

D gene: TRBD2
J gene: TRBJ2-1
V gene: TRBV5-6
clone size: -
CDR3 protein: CASSLLAGGRGNEQFF
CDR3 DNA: TGTGCCAGCAGCTTATTAGCGGGAGGGAGAGGCAATGAGCAGTTCTTC

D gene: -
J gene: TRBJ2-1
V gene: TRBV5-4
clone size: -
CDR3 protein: CASSIQGGDEQFF
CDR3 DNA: TGTGCCAGCAGTATTCAGGGAGGCGATGAGCAGTTCTTC

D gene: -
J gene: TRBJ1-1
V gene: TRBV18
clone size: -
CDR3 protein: CASSPRTGNTEAFF
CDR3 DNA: TGTGCCAGCTCACCAAGGACGGGAAACACTGAAGCTTTCTTT

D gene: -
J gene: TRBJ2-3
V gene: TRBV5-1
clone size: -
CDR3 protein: CASSPAGMGDTQYF
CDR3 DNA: TGCGCCAGCAGCCCCGCGGGGATGGGAGATACGCAGTATTTT

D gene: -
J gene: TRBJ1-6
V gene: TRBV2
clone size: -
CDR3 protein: CASSIGRESTSALHF
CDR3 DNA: TGTGCCAGCTCAATTGGACGGGAAAGTACTTCAGCCCTCCACTTT

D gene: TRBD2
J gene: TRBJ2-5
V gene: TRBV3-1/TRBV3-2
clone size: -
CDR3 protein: CASSLRTSGRAEETQYF
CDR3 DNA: TGTGCCAGCAGCCTCCGGACTAGCGGGAGGGCCGAGGAGACCCAGTACTTC

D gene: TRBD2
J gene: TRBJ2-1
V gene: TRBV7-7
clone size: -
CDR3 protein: CASSLGGRASGDGEQFF
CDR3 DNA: TGTGCCAGCAGCTTAGGGGGGAGGGCTAGCGGTGACGGCGAGCAGTTCTTC

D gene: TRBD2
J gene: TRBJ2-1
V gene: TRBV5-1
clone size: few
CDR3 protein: CASSSSGGNYNEQFF
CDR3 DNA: TGCGCCAGCAGCTCTAGCGGGGGCAACTACAATGAGCAGTTCTTC

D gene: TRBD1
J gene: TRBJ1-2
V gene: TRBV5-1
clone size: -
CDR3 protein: CASSLENRGQGYGYTF
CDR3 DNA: TGCGCCAGCAGCTTGGAAAACAGGGGGCAGGGCTATGGCTACACCTTC

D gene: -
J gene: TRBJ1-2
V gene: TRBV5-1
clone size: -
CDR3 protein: CASRQLDGRGYGYTF
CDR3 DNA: TGCGCCAGCAGACAACTCGACGGAAGAGGATATGGCTACACCTTC

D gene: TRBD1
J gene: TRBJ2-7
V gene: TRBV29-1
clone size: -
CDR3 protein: CSVDTGGGHEQYF
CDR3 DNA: TGCAGCGTCGACACAGGGGGCGGACACGAGCAGTACTTC

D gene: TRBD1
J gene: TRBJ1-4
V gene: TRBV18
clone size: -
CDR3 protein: CASSPGTEAEKLFF
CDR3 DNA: TGTGCCAGCTCACCCGGGACAGAAGCTGAAAAACTGTTTTTT

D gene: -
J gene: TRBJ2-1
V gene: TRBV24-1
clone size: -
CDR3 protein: CATSDSRTVRNNEQFF
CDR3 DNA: TGTGCCACCAGTGATTCCAGGACTGTCCGGAACAATGAGCAGTTCTTC

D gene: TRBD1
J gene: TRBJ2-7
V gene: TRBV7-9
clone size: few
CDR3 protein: CASSLGQASYEQYF
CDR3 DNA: TGTGCCAGCAGCTTGGGACAGGCCTCCTACGAGCAGTACTTC

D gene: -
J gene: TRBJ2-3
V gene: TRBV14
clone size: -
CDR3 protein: CASSQASKRTLPEDTQYF
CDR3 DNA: TGTGCCAGCAGCCAAGCGTCAAAGCGGACTTTACCGGAAGATACGCAGTATTTT

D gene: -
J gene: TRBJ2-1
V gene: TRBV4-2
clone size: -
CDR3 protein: CASSQVMASPNSEQFF
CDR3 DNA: TGTGCCAGCAGCCAAGTTATGGCTAGCCCTAACAGTGAGCAGTTCTTC

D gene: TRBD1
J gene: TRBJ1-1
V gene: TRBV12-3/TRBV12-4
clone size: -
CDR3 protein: CASLRPGTGVHFF
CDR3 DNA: TGTGCCAGCCTCCGCCCAGGGACAGGGGTACATTTCTTT

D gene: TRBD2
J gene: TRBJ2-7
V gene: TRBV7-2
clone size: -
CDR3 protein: CASSPRFPSGGGREEQYF
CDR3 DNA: TGTGCCAGCAGCCCGCGCTTTCCTAGCGGGGGGGGGCGTGAAGAGCAGTACTTC

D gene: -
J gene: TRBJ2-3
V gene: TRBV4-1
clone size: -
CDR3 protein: CASSQEERGTDTQYF
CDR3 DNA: TGCGCCAGCAGCCAAGAAGAGCGGGGCACAGATACGCAGTATTTT

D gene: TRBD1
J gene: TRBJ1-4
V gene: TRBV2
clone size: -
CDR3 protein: CASTQGQANEKLFF
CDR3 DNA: TGTGCCAGCACCCAGGGACAGGCTAATGAAAAACTGTTTTTT

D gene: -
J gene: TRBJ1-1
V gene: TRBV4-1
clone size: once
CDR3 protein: CASSQDRAGLGTEAFF
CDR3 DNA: TGCGCCAGCAGCCAAGATCGGGCGGGGCTCGGCACTGAAGCTTTCTTT

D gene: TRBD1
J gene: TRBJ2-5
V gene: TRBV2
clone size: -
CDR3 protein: CASSEAGQSETQYF
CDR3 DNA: TGTGCCAGCAGTGAAGCGGGACAGAGTGAGACCCAGTACTTC

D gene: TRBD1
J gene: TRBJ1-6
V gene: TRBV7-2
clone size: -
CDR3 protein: CASSSDRANSPLHF
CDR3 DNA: TGTGCCAGCAGCTCCGACAGGGCTAATTCACCCCTCCACTTT

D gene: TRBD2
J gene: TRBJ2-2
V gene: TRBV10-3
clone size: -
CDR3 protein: CAISENPSGSSGELFF
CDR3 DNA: TGTGCCATCAGTGAGAACCCTAGCGGGAGTTCGGGGGAGCTGTTTTTT

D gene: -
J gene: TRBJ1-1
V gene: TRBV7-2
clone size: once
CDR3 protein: CASSSNGRSTEAFF
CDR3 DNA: TGTGCCAGCAGCTCCAATGGGAGGTCCACTGAAGCTTTCTTT